This paragraph covers one TCR beta chain sequence. The antigen remains unidentified. This record comes from a study of T cell clonotyping in hematopoietic cell transplantation. Overall study findings and caveats: Recipient TCR diversity dropped after transplant; expanded clonotypes rose from day 30 to 180. Cells were unsorted, so CD4 and CD8 contributions were not separated. At the given depth, recipient repertoires were over 95% de novo clonotypes.

Assay: immunoSEQ multiplex PCR; the TCRdb copy retains only in-frame clones and omits some. The profile shows roughly 27,000 clones, under 97% of them singletons. V was clipped by 5 bases and J by 3 bases; unmatched bases: 10. The CDR3 sequence is 17 residues long. Germline loops: CDR1 SGHTA, CDR2 FQGNSA. The material sequenced was peripheral blood mononuclear cells. This receptor was identified in a middle-aged man in good health. Some clones in this sample may be carry-over from other donors' samples. The chain joins TRBV7-2 to TRBJ2-3; the match to TRBD1 covers 11 bases. DNA for the CDR3: TGTGCCAGCAGCGATTACCGGGACAGGGGGATTACAGATACGCAGTATTTT. Its protein is CASSDYRDRGITDTQYF. The full variable domain, its missing parts supplied by reference TRBV7-2 and TRBJ2-3, is GAGVSQSPSNKVTEKGKDVELRCDPISGHTALYWYRQSLGQGLEFLIYFQGNSAPDKSGLPSDRFSAERTGGSVSTLTIQRTQQEDSAVYLCASSDYRDRGITDTQYFGPGTRLTVL.